The present TCR beta chain was sequenced within a study of identical twins. Germline V CDR1 and CDR2: LGHNA, YNFKEQ. This CDR3 is built from 14 residues. V lost 3 bases and J 3 bases, leaving 12 bases between the germline ends. From the 5' RACE reads, TCRdb called clonotypes with MiXCR, one entry per CDR3 protein. Of under 250,000 distinct CDR3 sequences listed, 7% to 8.5% are singletons. The sample was also linked to a second study, of yellow fever vaccine responses in identical twins.

The V and J genes are TRBV4-2 and TRBJ2-7; TRBD1 might be the D (6 bases). The sequence was collected from a young woman in good health. The sample comprised CD8+ T cells sorted from blood. Written as DNA, the CDR3 is TGTGCCAGCAGCCAGCCGGACAGCTACTACGAGCAGTACTTC. Protein sequence: CASSQPDSYYEQYF.